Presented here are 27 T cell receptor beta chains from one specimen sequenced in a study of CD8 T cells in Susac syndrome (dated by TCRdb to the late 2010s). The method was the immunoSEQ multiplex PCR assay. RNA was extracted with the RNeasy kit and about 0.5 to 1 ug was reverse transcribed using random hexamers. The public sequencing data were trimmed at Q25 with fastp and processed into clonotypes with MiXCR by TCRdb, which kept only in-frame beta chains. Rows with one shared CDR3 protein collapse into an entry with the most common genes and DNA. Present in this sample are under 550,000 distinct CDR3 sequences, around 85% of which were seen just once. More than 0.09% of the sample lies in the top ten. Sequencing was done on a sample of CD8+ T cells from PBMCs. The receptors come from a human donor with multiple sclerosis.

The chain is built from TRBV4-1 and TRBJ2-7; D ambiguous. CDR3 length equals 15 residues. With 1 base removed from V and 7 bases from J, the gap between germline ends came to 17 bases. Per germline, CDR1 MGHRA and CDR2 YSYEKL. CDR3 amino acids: CASSQGIDHLLEQYF. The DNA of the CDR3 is TGCGCCAGCAGCCAAGGGATTGACCACCTCTTGGAGCAGTACTTC.

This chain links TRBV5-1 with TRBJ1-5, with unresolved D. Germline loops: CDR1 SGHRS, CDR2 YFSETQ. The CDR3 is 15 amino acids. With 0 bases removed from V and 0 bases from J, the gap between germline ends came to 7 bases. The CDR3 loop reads CASSLEDYSNQPQHF. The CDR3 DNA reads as TGCGCCAGCAGCTTGGAGGATTATAGCAATCAGCCCCAGCATTTT.

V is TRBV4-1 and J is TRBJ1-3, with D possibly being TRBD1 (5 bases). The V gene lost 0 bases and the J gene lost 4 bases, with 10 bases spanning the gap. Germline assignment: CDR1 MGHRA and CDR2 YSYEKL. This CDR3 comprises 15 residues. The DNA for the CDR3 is TGCGCCAGCAGCCAAGACCCAGGGATCGGAAACACCATATATTTT. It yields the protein CASSQDPGIGNTIYF.

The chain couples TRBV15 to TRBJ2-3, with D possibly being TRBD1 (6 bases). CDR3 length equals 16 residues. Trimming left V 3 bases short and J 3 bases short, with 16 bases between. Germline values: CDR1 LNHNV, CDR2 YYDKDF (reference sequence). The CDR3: CATSSRQGFETDTQYF. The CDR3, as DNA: TGTGCCACCAGCAGTCGGCAGGGGTTTGAAACAGATACGCAGTATTTT.

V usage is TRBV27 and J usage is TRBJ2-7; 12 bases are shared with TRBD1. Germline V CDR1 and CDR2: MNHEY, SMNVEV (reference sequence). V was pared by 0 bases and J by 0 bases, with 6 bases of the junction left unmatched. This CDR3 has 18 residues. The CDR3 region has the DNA TGTGCCAGCAGTTTATCGGGACAGGGGGCGCCGGGCTCCTACGAGCAGTACTTC. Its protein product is CASSLSGQGAPGSYEQYF.

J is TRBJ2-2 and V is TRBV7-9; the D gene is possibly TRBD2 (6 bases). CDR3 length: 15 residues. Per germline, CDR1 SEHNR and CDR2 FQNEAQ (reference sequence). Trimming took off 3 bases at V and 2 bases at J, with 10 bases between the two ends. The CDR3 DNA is TGTGCCAGCAGCTTTACCGGGACTAACACCGGGGAGCTGTTTTTT. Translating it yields CASSFTGTNTGELFF.

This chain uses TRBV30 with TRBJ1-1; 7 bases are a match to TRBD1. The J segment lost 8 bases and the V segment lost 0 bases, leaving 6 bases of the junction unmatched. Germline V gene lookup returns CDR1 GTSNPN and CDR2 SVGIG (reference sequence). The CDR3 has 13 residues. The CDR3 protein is CAWSVQGGQEAFF. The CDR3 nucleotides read TGTGCCTGGAGTGTGCAAGGGGGACAGGAAGCTTTCTTT. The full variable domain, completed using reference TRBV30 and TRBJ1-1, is SQTIHQWPATLVQPVGSPLSLECTVEGTSNPNLYWYRQAAGRGLQLLFYSVGIGQISSEVPQNLSASRPQDRQFILSSKKLLLSDSGFYLCAWSVQGGQEAFFGQGTRLTVV.

Here the CDR3 reads CSVETGQGSYNEQFF. CDR3 nucleotide sequence: TGCAGCGTTGAAACGGGCCAGGGTTCCTACAATGAGCAGTTCTTC. This chain links TRBV29-1 with TRBJ2-1, with D maybe TRBD1 (5 bases). From germline, CDR1 is SQVTM and CDR2 ANQGSEA. CDR3 length: 15 amino acids. Trimming removed 2 bases from V and 1 base from J, with 12 bases in between.

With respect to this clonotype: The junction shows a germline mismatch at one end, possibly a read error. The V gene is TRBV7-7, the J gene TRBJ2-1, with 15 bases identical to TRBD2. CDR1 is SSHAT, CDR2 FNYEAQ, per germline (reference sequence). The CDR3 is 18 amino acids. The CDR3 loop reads CASSPGLAGGKGRNEQFF. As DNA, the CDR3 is TGTGCTAGCAGCCCGGGACTAGCGGGAGGAAAAGGCCGGAATGAGCAGTTCTTC.

CDR3 amino acids: CASGTGGWGNEQFF. The CDR3 DNA is TGTGCCAGCGGAACGGGGGGCTGGGGGAATGAGCAGTTCTTC. This chain connects TRBV28 to TRBJ2-1, with D maybe TRBD2 (7 bases). Trimming cost V 8 bases and J 7 bases, with 18 bases left between them. From germline, CDR1 is MDHEN and CDR2 SYDVKM. The CDR3 contains 14 residues.

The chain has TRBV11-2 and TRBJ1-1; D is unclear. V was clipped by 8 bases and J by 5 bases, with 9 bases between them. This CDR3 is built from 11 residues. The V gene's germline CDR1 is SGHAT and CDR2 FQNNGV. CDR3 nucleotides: TGTGCCAGCCTAGTGGGTACTGAAGCTTTCTTT. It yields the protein CASLVGTEAFF.

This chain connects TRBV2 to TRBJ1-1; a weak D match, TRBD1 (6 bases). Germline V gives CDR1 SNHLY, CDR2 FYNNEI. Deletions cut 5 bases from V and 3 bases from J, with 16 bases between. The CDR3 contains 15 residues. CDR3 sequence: CASSLEQGYYTEAFF. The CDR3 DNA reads TGTGCCAGCAGTTTGGAACAGGGCTACTACACTGAAGCTTTCTTT.

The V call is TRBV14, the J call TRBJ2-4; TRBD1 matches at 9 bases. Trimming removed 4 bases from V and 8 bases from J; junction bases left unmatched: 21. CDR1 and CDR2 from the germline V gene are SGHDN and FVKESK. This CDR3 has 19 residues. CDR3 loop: CASSPNPPGQGFEGDIQYF. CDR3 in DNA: TGTGCCAGCAGCCCGAATCCCCCGGGACAGGGTTTTGAAGGGGACATTCAGTACTTC. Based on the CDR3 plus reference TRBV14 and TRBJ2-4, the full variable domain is EAGVTQFPSHSVIEKGQTVTLRCDPISGHDNLYWYRRVMGKEIKFLLHFVKESKQDESGMPNNRFLAERTGGTYSTLKVQPAELEDSGVYFCASSPNPPGQGFEGDIQYFGAGTRLSVL.

CDR3 sequence: CASSQGFENSNQPQHF. In nucleotides, the CDR3 is TGTGCCAGCAGCCAAGGATTTGAAAATAGCAATCAGCCCCAGCATTTT. The rearrangement uses TRBV3-1 and TRBJ1-5; D is unresolved. Germline V gene sequence: CDR1 LGHDT, CDR2 YNNKEL (reference sequence). V gave up 1 base and J gave up 0 bases, with 10 bases separating them. This CDR3 is built from 16 residues.

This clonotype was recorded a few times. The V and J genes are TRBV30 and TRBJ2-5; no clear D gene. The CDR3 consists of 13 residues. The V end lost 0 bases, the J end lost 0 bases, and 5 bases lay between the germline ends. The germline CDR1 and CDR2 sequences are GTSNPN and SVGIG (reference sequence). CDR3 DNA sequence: TGTGCCTGGAGTGTCAGCAACCAAGAGACCCAGTACTTC. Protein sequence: CAWSVSNQETQYF.

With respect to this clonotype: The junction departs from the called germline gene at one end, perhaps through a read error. CDR3 in DNA: TGCGCATTAACAGGGCCCTACAATGAGCAGTTCTTC. It yields the protein CALTGPYNEQFF. This chain uses TRBV7-2 with TRBJ2-1; weak D call: TRBD1 (6 bases). CDR1 is SGHTA, CDR2 FQGNSA, per germline. The CDR3 length is 12 residues.

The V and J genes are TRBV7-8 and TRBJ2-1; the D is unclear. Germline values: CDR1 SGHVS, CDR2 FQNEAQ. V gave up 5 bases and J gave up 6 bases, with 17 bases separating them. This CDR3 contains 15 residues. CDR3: CASSPQVYVSNEQFF. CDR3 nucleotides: TGTGCCAGCAGCCCCCAGGTTTATGTATCCAATGAGCAGTTCTTC.

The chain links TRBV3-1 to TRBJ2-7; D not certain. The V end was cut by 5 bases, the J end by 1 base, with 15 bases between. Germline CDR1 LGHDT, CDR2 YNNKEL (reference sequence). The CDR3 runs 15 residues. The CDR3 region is CASSSTAEPSYEQYF. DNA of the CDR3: TGTGCCAGCAGCTCGACTGCGGAGCCATCCTACGAGCAGTACTTC.

Written as DNA, the CDR3 is TGCGCCAGCAGCCAAGCCGGGACACATGAAGCTTTCTTT. Residues: CASSQAGTHEAFF. The V call is TRBV4-1, the J call TRBJ1-1; D may be TRBD1 (6 bases). This CDR3 has 13 residues. Trimming pared 1 base from V and 7 bases from J, leaving 10 bases between. Germline-derived CDR1 and CDR2 are MGHRA and YSYEKL.

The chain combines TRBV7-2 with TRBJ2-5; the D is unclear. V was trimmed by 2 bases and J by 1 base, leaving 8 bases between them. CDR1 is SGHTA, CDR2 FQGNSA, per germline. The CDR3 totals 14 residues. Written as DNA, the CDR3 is TGTGCCAGCAGCTTATATGACTTCCAAGAGACCCAGTACTTC. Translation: CASSLYDFQETQYF. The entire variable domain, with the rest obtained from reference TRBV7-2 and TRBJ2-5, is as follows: GAGVSQSPSNKVTEKGKDVELRCDPISGHTALYWYRQSLGQGLEFLIYFQGNSAPDKSGLPSDRFSAERTGGSVSTLTIQRTQQEDSAVYLCASSLYDFQETQYFGPGTRLLVL.

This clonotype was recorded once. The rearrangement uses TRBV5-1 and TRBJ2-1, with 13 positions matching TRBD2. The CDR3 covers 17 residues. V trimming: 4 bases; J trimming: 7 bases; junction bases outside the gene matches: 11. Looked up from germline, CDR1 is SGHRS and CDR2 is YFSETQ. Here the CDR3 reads CASSLRSGLAGANEQFF. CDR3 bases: TGCGCCAGCAGCCTTCGATCAGGACTAGCGGGAGCGAATGAGCAGTTCTTC.

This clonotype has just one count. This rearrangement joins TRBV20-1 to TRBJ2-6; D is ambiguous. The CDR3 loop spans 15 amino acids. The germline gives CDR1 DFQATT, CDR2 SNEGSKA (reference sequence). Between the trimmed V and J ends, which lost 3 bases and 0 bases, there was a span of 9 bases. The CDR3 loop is CSARARFSGANVLTF. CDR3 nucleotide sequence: TGCAGTGCTAGGGCTAGATTCTCTGGGGCCAACGTCCTGACTTTC.

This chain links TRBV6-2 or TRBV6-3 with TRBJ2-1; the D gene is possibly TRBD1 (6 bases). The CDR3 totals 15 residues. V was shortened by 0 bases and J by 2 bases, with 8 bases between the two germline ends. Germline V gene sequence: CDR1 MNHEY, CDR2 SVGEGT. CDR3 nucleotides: TGTGCCAGCAGTTACTCACAGGGTCCCTACAATGAGCAGTTCTTC. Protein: CASSYSQGPYNEQFF.

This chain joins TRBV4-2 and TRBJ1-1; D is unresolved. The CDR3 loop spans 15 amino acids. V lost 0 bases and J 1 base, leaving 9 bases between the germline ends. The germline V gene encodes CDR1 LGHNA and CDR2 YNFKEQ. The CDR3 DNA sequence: TGTGCCAGCAGCCAAGATCCCCTCACGAACACTGAAGCTTTCTTT. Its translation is CASSQDPLTNTEAFF.

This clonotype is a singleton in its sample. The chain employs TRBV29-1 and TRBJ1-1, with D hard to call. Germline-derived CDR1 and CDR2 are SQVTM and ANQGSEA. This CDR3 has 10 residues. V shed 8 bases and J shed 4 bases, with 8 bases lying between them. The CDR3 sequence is CSTQLTEAFF. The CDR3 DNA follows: TGCAGCACCCAGCTCACTGAAGCTTTCTTT.

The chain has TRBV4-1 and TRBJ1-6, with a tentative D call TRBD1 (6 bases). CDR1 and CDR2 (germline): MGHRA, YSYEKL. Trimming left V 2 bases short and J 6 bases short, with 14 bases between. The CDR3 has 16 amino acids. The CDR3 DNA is TGCGCCAGCAGCCAACCTGGACAGATCGTTAATTCACCCCTCCACTTT. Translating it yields CASSQPGQIVNSPLHF.

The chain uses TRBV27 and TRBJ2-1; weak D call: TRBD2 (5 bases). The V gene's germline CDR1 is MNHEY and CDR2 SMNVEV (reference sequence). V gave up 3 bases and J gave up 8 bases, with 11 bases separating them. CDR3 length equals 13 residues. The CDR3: CASSFGSGYEQFF. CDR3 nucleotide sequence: TGTGCCAGCAGTTTTGGTTCGGGGTATGAGCAGTTCTTC.